A selection of T cell receptor beta chains follows, all from one sample in a study of T cell responses to AZD1222 COVID-19 vaccine. Here immunoSEQ multiplex PCR was the method, and the copy in TCRdb shows in-frame clones only, minus some. This table has about 120,000 clones, about nine tenths appearing once. The material sequenced was peripheral blood, taken 28 days after the second AZD1222 dose. The receptors here all came from an adult who received the AZD1222 COVID-19 vaccine. CDR3s include the opening cysteine and the closing phenylalanine or tryptophan. D genes are given only for firm matches. Rows may omit the clone size; those that give it use once, few, many or a size class.

TRBJ2-1	TRBV11-2	once	NA	TGTGCCAGCAGCCCCCTAAGCGGGCAGAGCTCCTACAATGAGCAGTTCTTC	CASSPLSGQSSYNEQFF
TRBJ1-2	TRBV16	few	NA	TGTGCCAGCAGCCAATCGATCGGGCAGGATTCCTATGGCTACACCTTC	CASSQSIGQDSYGYTF
TRBJ1-1	TRBV5-1	NA	NA	TGCGCCAGCAGGGGTTCGACAGGGAACACTGAAGCTTTCTTT	CASRGSTGNTEAFF
TRBJ2-5	TRBV5-1	NA	NA	TGCGCCAGCAATCTCGGGTTCCAAGAGACCCAGTACTTC	CASNLGFQETQYF
TRBJ2-4	TRBV18	NA	TRBD2	TGTGCCAGCTCGCCTAGACTAGCGGGGAAAAACATTCAGTACTTC	CASSPRLAGKNIQYF
TRBJ1-2	TRBV5-1	NA	TRBD1	TGCGCCAGCAGCTTGGTGACAGGGGATGGCTACACCTTC	CASSLVTGDGYTF
TRBJ2-2	TRBV9	NA	NA	TGTGCCAGCAGCGAGGGACCGGAGGGCGGGGAGCTGTTTTTT	CASSEGPEGGELFF
TRBJ1-1	TRBV4-3	once	NA	TGCGCCAGCAGCCAAGATCGAAACACTGAAGCTTTCTTT	CASSQDRNTEAFF
TRBJ1-2	TRBV4-3	NA	NA	TGCGCCAGCAGCCAAGAAGGCGTCAGTAACTATGGCTACACCTTC	CASSQEGVSNYGYTF
TRBJ2-5	TRBV9	NA	TRBD2	TGTGCCAGCAGCGCCGGACTAGCGGGGGGTAGCCTCCAAGAGACCCAGTACTTC	CASSAGLAGGSLQETQYF
TRBJ2-3	TRBV19	once	NA	TGTGCCAGTAATCCAACAGGGATCTCAGATACGCAGTATTTT	CASNPTGISDTQYF
TRBJ1-2	TRBV6-5	NA	TRBD1	TGTGCCAGCAGATCCGGGACAGGGAACGGCTACACCTTC	CASRSGTGNGYTF
TRBJ1-6	TRBV28	NA	NA	TGTGCCAGCACCCAGATAGCAGGGTCACCCCTCCACTTT	CASTQIAGSPLHF
TRBJ2-2	TRBV9	NA	NA	TGTGCCAGCAGCCCCCGGGGCAGCACGAACACCGGGGAGCTGTTTTTT	CASSPRGSTNTGELFF
TRBJ2-7	TRBV24-1	NA	NA	TGTGCCACCAGTGATTTTCGGGGTCACGAGCAGTACTTC	CATSDFRGHEQYF
TRBJ1-5	TRBV2	once	TRBD1	TGTGCCAGCATCCGGGACAGGGGTAGAACGTCCCAGCATTTT	CASIRDRGRTSQHF
TRBJ1-3	TRBV5-1	NA	NA	TGCGCCAGCAGCCCGATCGGGACCGAAGGAAACACCATATATTTT	CASSPIGTEGNTIYF
TRBJ2-7	TRBV5-1	once	NA	TGCGCCAGCAGCTTGGAGACGGCCTACGAGCAGTACTTC	CASSLETAYEQYF
TRBJ1-2	TRBV5-4	NA	TRBD1	TGTGCCAGCAGCCAAGGACAGGGCCCCCCTAACTATGGCTACACCTTC	CASSQGQGPPNYGYTF
TRBJ2-3	TRBV12-3/TRBV12-4	once	NA	TGTGCCAGCAGTCTGCCTATCACAGATACGCAGTATTTT	CASSLPITDTQYF
TRBJ1-4	TRBV5-1	NA	NA	TGCGCCAGCAGCTTGGATTTGGGTACTAATGAAAAACTGTTTTTT	CASSLDLGTNEKLFF
TRBJ1-1	TRBV5-1	few	NA	TGCGCCAGCCACAGGGAAGAGAACACTGAAGCTTTCTTT	CASHREENTEAFF
TRBJ1-2	TRBV12-3/TRBV12-4	NA	NA	TGTGCCAGCAGTGAGGGACGGACGTATGGCTACACCTTC	CASSEGRTYGYTF
TRBJ2-1	TRBV9	NA	TRBD2	TGTGCCAGCAGCGTAGCGCGGGGGGGCTCCTACAATGAGCAGTTCTTC	CASSVARGGSYNEQFF
TRBJ2-2	TRBV5-1	NA	NA	TGCGCCAGCAGCTTGGCCGGGGGGCCGGGGACCGGGGAGCTGTTTTTT	CASSLAGGPGTGELFF
TRBJ1-4	TRBV19	NA	NA	TGTGCCAGTAGTCGCCTAGCAACAACTAATGAAAAACTGTTTTTT	CASSRLATTNEKLFF
TRBJ1-5	TRBV4-1	NA	NA	TGCGCCAGCAGCCTCACGACAGGCTACCTCCAGCCCCAGCATTTT	CASSLTTGYLQPQHF
TRBJ1-1	TRBV11-2	once	NA	TGTGCCAGCAGCTTAATAGCCGGGACTGAAGCTTTCTTT	CASSLIAGTEAFF
TRBJ1-2	TRBV6-2/TRBV6-3	NA	NA	TGTGCCAGCAGCCCGGACGGTCCAGGGGCCTATGGCTACACCTTC	CASSPDGPGAYGYTF
TRBJ2-2	TRBV6-4	many	NA	TGTGCCAGCAGTCCCACGGACGGCGACACCGGGGAGCTGTTTTTT	CASSPTDGDTGELFF
TRBJ1-5	TRBV6-1	NA	TRBD1	TGTGCCAGCAGTGAATTTGGGGGGACAGGAGGGATGGCCCAGCATTTT	CASSEFGGTGGMAQHF
TRBJ2-7	TRBV19	NA	NA	TGTGCCAGTAGTATCGACGAAGGCTACGAGCAGTACTTC	CASSIDEGYEQYF
TRBJ2-5	TRBV29-1	NA	TRBD1	TGCAGCGTTTTTACAGGGGGCTTCCTTAGAGAAGAGACCCAGTACTTC	CSVFTGGFLREETQYF
TRBJ1-6	TRBV5-4	NA	NA	TGTGCCAGCAGCTTGGTTGCAGGACAGAGCTCCTATAATTCACCCCTCCACTTT	CASSLVAGQSSYNSPLHF
TRBJ1-2	TRBV5-1	NA	NA	TGCGCCAGCAGCTTGGGAACCCCAAACTATGGCTACACCTTC	CASSLGTPNYGYTF
TRBJ1-1	TRBV28	NA	TRBD1	TGTGCCAGCAGCCTAACACAGGGGGTGGTTAACACTGAAGCTTTCTTT	CASSLTQGVVNTEAFF
TRBJ2-5	TRBV2	NA	TRBD2	TGTGCCAGCAGTGATGAGACTAGCGGGGGTGCTGAGACCCAGTACTTC	CASSDETSGGAETQYF
TRBJ1-6	TRBV5-4	NA	TRBD1	TGTGCCAGCAGCCAACCTCCTGGACAGGGGCGCGGACCTCACCTCCACTTT	CASSQPPGQGRGPHLHF
TRBJ2-3	TRBV5-1	NA	NA	TGCGCCAGCAGCTTGCGGCCAGGGGGGGAAGATACGCAGTATTTT	CASSLRPGGEDTQYF